This T cell receptor beta chain was retrieved from a study of graft-versus-host responses after intestinal transplantation. The study's findings and limits: Marrow from the recipient contained GvH clones, some of which had appeared first in ileum or blood.

This table comes from immunoSEQ multiplex PCR, and its TCRdb copy is limited to in-frame clones, with some not included. The sample consists of roughly 80,000 clones, 80% to 90% of them appearing once. Germline values: CDR1 MNHEY, CDR2 SVGAGI. V shed 5 bases and J shed 7 bases, with 5 bases lying between them. The CDR3 is 10 residues long. Notes on this clone: The antigen is undetermined.

The sequence derives from a human donor who was the organ donor for an intestinal transplant. The sample in question was unstimulated CD8+ T cells sorted from spleen or lymph node cells, obtained before transplant. The rearrangement uses TRBV6-5 and TRBJ1-2; D not resolved. The CDR3 coding sequence is TGTGCCAGCAGTAGGAGTGGCTACACCTTC. Translated, it gives CASSRSGYTF.